The rows below give T cell receptor beta chains drawn from one sample of a study of Tregs in tolerant kidney transplant recipients. The repertoire was sequenced with immunoSEQ multiplex PCR; TCRdb's copy has only in-frame clones and lacks some. The sample consists of approximately 90,000 clones, around nine tenths of them appearing once. Input material: CD8+ T cells from blood. These receptor sequences come from a human donor in good health. Each CDR3 is given with its conserved first and last residue. The order of the fields is clone size, J gene, V gene, D gene, CDR3 DNA, CDR3 protein. A D gene is named only where the DNA matches it firmly. Expanded clones are given a class, and other clones once, few, many or no size at all.

abundance: .
j_gene: TRBJ2-5
v_gene: TRBV7-7
d_gene: TRBD1
CDR3nt: TGTGCCAGCAGCTTGGAACAGGGGGCTCGCGGGGAGACCCAGTACTTC
CDR3aa: CASSLEQGARGETQYF

abundance: .
j_gene: TRBJ2-7
v_gene: TRBV27
d_gene: .
CDR3nt: TGTGCCAGCAGTCCCTCGACAGGTTTGACCCACTACGAGCAGTACTTC
CDR3aa: CASSPSTGLTHYEQYF

abundance: .
j_gene: TRBJ2-1
v_gene: TRBV6-1
d_gene: .
CDR3nt: TGTGCCAGCAGTGATGGCCGCGTTGAGCAGTTCTTC
CDR3aa: CASSDGRVEQFF

abundance: once
j_gene: TRBJ2-7
v_gene: TRBV5-4
d_gene: .
CDR3nt: TGTGCCAGCAGCTTCTGGGGTTACGAGCAGTACTTC
CDR3aa: CASSFWGYEQYF

abundance: once
j_gene: TRBJ2-1
v_gene: TRBV19
d_gene: TRBD2
CDR3nt: TGTGCCAGTAGTCCGGGGGGTTCCAACTCCTACAATGAGCAGTTCTTC
CDR3aa: CASSPGGSNSYNEQFF

abundance: few
j_gene: TRBJ2-7
v_gene: TRBV7-1
d_gene: .
CDR3nt: TGTGCCAGCAGCTTAGAGGGCAGGGGCGGATTCTACGAGCAGTACTTC
CDR3aa: CASSLEGRGGFYEQYF

abundance: .
j_gene: TRBJ1-5
v_gene: TRBV9
d_gene: TRBD1
CDR3nt: TGTGCCAGCAGCGCGGACAGGGGTGGGGATCAGCCCCAGCATTTT
CDR3aa: CASSADRGGDQPQHF

abundance: .
j_gene: TRBJ2-5
v_gene: TRBV7-9
d_gene: .
CDR3nt: TGTGCCAGCAGCCGAACCACTTCACCCGAGGAGACCCAGTACTTC
CDR3aa: CASSRTTSPEETQYF

abundance: .
j_gene: TRBJ2-7
v_gene: TRBV20-1
d_gene: .
CDR3nt: TGCAGTGCTAGAGATATGGGCGTGGAGTACTTC
CDR3aa: CSARDMGVEYF

abundance: .
j_gene: TRBJ2-3
v_gene: TRBV9
d_gene: .
CDR3nt: TGTGCCAGCAGCGAATATGGCAGCCCTAGCACAGATACGCAGTATTTT
CDR3aa: CASSEYGSPSTDTQYF

abundance: .
j_gene: TRBJ1-1
v_gene: TRBV7-6
d_gene: .
CDR3nt: TGTGCCAGCAGCTTTTGGGCGGATGACAGTAAGAACACTGAAGCTTTCTTT
CDR3aa: CASSFWADDSKNTEAFF

abundance: .
j_gene: TRBJ1-5
v_gene: TRBV30
d_gene: .
CDR3nt: TGTGCCTGGAGGGGCGACGGTTATCAGCCCCAGCATTTT
CDR3aa: CAWRGDGYQPQHF

abundance: .
j_gene: TRBJ2-7
v_gene: TRBV6-5
d_gene: TRBD1
CDR3nt: TGTGCCAGCAGTTACTCGGTCAGGGGGTTCTACTACGAGCAGTACTTC
CDR3aa: CASSYSVRGFYYEQYF

abundance: .
j_gene: TRBJ1-4
v_gene: TRBV4-2
d_gene: .
CDR3nt: TGTGCCAGCAGCGCAGATTGGGGGGCGGATGAAAAACTGTTTTTT
CDR3aa: CASSADWGADEKLFF

abundance: few
j_gene: TRBJ2-7
v_gene: TRBV27
d_gene: .
CDR3nt: TGTGCCAGCAGTACGACCTACGAGCAGTACTTC
CDR3aa: CASSTTYEQYF

abundance: .
j_gene: TRBJ2-5
v_gene: TRBV4-2
d_gene: TRBD2
CDR3nt: TGTGCCAGCAGCCAAGATTTACTAGCGGGACGGGCCCAGTACTTC
CDR3aa: CASSQDLLAGRAQYF

abundance: .
j_gene: TRBJ2-1
v_gene: TRBV27
d_gene: .
CDR3nt: TGTGCCAGCAGTTTACGGCCGGGCAAAACCCACAATGAGCAGTTCTTC
CDR3aa: CASSLRPGKTHNEQFF

abundance: .
j_gene: TRBJ2-1
v_gene: TRBV6-5
d_gene: .
CDR3nt: TGTGCCAGCAGAACCCACAATGAGCAGTTCTTC
CDR3aa: CASRTHNEQFF

abundance: .
j_gene: TRBJ2-1
v_gene: TRBV19
d_gene: .
CDR3nt: TGTGCCACCGGTTCTTCCTTTGGGAACAATGAGCAGTTCTTC
CDR3aa: CATGSSFGNNEQFF

abundance: .
j_gene: TRBJ2-7
v_gene: TRBV30
d_gene: .
CDR3nt: TGTGCCTGGAGTGGCACCAGGGTCTACGAGCAGTACTTC
CDR3aa: CAWSGTRVYEQYF

abundance: few
j_gene: TRBJ1-5
v_gene: TRBV27
d_gene: .
CDR3nt: TGTGCCAGCAGTTTTATCTCAGGGCGCCAGCCCCAGCATTTT
CDR3aa: CASSFISGRQPQHF

abundance: .
j_gene: TRBJ1-2
v_gene: TRBV6-1
d_gene: .
CDR3nt: TGTGCCAGCAGTGAAGCTCCCCCGGGAATGTATGGCTACACCTTC
CDR3aa: CASSEAPPGMYGYTF

abundance: few
j_gene: TRBJ1-1
v_gene: TRBV2
d_gene: TRBD1
CDR3nt: TGTGCCAGAGGGACAGGGAACACTGAAGCTTTCTTT
CDR3aa: CARGTGNTEAFF

abundance: once
j_gene: TRBJ1-2
v_gene: TRBV27
d_gene: TRBD1
CDR3nt: TGTGCCAGCGGCCGGGACAGTCCAGGCGATGGCTACACCTTC
CDR3aa: CASGRDSPGDGYTF

abundance: once
j_gene: TRBJ2-1
v_gene: TRBV5-1
d_gene: .
CDR3nt: TGCGCCAGCAGCCCCCGCGGACCCAATGAGCAGTTCTTC
CDR3aa: CASSPRGPNEQFF

abundance: .
j_gene: TRBJ2-5
v_gene: TRBV6-5
d_gene: .
CDR3nt: TGTGCCAGCAGGACGGGGGGCGCCTACCAAGAGACCCAGTACTTC
CDR3aa: CASRTGGAYQETQYF

abundance: .
j_gene: TRBJ2-3
v_gene: TRBV11-3
d_gene: .
CDR3nt: TGTGCCAGCAGCTTGGATGGAGATACGCAGTATTTT
CDR3aa: CASSLDGDTQYF

abundance: .
j_gene: TRBJ2-1
v_gene: TRBV14
d_gene: .
CDR3nt: TGTGCCAGCAGCCAAAGGCCCGCCTACAATGAGCAGTTCTTC
CDR3aa: CASSQRPAYNEQFF

abundance: .
j_gene: TRBJ1-1
v_gene: TRBV7-8
d_gene: .
CDR3nt: TGTGCCAGCAGCTACCGGGGGAGCACTGAAGCTTTCTTT
CDR3aa: CASSYRGSTEAFF

abundance: .
j_gene: TRBJ1-2
v_gene: TRBV6-5
d_gene: TRBD1
CDR3nt: TGTGCCAGCAGTTACGACAGGGGGGCCTATGGCTACACCTTC
CDR3aa: CASSYDRGAYGYTF

abundance: few
j_gene: TRBJ1-2
v_gene: TRBV14
d_gene: .
CDR3nt: TGTGCCAGCAGCCAACCAGGGAGGCACGGCTACACCTTC
CDR3aa: CASSQPGRHGYTF

abundance: .
j_gene: TRBJ2-7
v_gene: TRBV29-1
d_gene: .
CDR3nt: TGCAGCGTTAGACAGTCTCCCTACGAGCAGTACTTC
CDR3aa: CSVRQSPYEQYF

abundance: .
j_gene: TRBJ2-7
v_gene: TRBV13
d_gene: TRBD1
CDR3nt: TGTGCCAGCAGCAATCCGGGACAGGGTTCCTACGAGCAGTACTTC
CDR3aa: CASSNPGQGSYEQYF

abundance: .
j_gene: TRBJ2-1
v_gene: TRBV6-6
d_gene: .
CDR3nt: TGTGCCAGCACCGAAATAGACAGGTCCTACAATGAGCAGTTCTTC
CDR3aa: CASTEIDRSYNEQFF

abundance: .
j_gene: TRBJ2-7
v_gene: TRBV7-9
d_gene: TRBD1
CDR3nt: TGTGCCAGCAGCAGACGAGGGACAGGGGAATCCTACGAGCAGTACTTC
CDR3aa: CASSRRGTGESYEQYF

abundance: .
j_gene: TRBJ1-1
v_gene: TRBV6-1
d_gene: .
CDR3nt: TGTGCCAGCAGTATTATTATGAACACTGAAGCTTTCTTT
CDR3aa: CASSIIMNTEAFF

abundance: .
j_gene: TRBJ1-6
v_gene: TRBV27
d_gene: .
CDR3nt: TGTGCCAGCAGTTTAGCGGGGTATAATTCACCCCTCCACTTT
CDR3aa: CASSLAGYNSPLHF

abundance: .
j_gene: TRBJ2-7
v_gene: TRBV7-9
d_gene: TRBD1
CDR3nt: TGTGCCAGCAGCTCAACGGACAGGCGGCCCCACCGGGAGCAGTACTTC
CDR3aa: CASSSTDRRPHREQYF

abundance: .
j_gene: TRBJ2-3
v_gene: TRBV10-1
d_gene: .
CDR3nt: TGCGCCAGCAGTGAGTCGGTACGGTACTCCACAGATACGCAGTATTTT
CDR3aa: CASSESVRYSTDTQYF

abundance: .
j_gene: TRBJ2-2
v_gene: TRBV7-9
d_gene: TRBD2
CDR3nt: TGTGCCAGCAGCTCGTCGACTAGCGGGAGAGGAACCGGGGAGCTGTTTTTT
CDR3aa: CASSSSTSGRGTGELFF

abundance: .
j_gene: TRBJ2-3
v_gene: TRBV18
d_gene: TRBD2
CDR3nt: TGTGCCAGCTCATCCCTAGCGGGAGGGGATCGGGTCACAGATACGCAGTATTTT
CDR3aa: CASSSLAGGDRVTDTQYF

abundance: .
j_gene: TRBJ1-1
v_gene: TRBV4-1
d_gene: TRBD1
CDR3nt: TGCGCCAGCAGCCATCGGGACAGGGTGAACACTGAAGCTTTCTTT
CDR3aa: CASSHRDRVNTEAFF

abundance: few
j_gene: TRBJ1-2
v_gene: TRBV7-8
d_gene: .
CDR3nt: TGTGCCAGCAGTTCGGTAGCTAACTATGGCTACACCTTC
CDR3aa: CASSSVANYGYTF

abundance: .
j_gene: TRBJ1-3
v_gene: TRBV18
d_gene: .
CDR3nt: TGTGCCAGCTCAACTTCCGGAAACACCATATATTTT
CDR3aa: CASSTSGNTIYF

abundance: .
j_gene: TRBJ1-1
v_gene: TRBV10-3
d_gene: TRBD1
CDR3nt: TGTGCCATCAGTGAGGGACAGGGTTTGAACACTGAAGCTTTCTTT
CDR3aa: CAISEGQGLNTEAFF

abundance: .
j_gene: TRBJ1-1
v_gene: TRBV9
d_gene: .
CDR3nt: TGTGCCAGCAGCCCCCGACCCTTCCAGGGGCAGGGGAACACTGAAGCTTTCTTT
CDR3aa: CASSPRPFQGQGNTEAFF

abundance: .
j_gene: TRBJ2-1
v_gene: TRBV27
d_gene: TRBD2
CDR3nt: TGTGCCAGCAGTTTTCTAGCGGGGGGCCAGAGAGGGAATGAGCAGTTCTTC
CDR3aa: CASSFLAGGQRGNEQFF

abundance: .
j_gene: TRBJ2-6
v_gene: TRBV6-1
d_gene: .
CDR3nt: TGTGCCAGCAGTGAAGACGGGGGTGGGGCCAACGTCCTGACTTTC
CDR3aa: CASSEDGGGANVLTF

abundance: .
j_gene: TRBJ2-7
v_gene: TRBV29-1
d_gene: .
CDR3nt: TGCAGCGTTGGGGACCGGGACGGCGCCTACGAGCAGTACTTC
CDR3aa: CSVGDRDGAYEQYF

abundance: .
j_gene: TRBJ1-4
v_gene: TRBV6-4
d_gene: .
CDR3nt: TGTGCCAGCAGTGATCGCCTCCCGGGAAAACTGTTTTTT
CDR3aa: CASSDRLPGKLFF

abundance: once
j_gene: TRBJ1-4
v_gene: TRBV6-1
d_gene: .
CDR3nt: TGTGCCAGCAGCCTAGACGTGGAAGAAAAACTGTTTTTT
CDR3aa: CASSLDVEEKLFF

abundance: .
j_gene: TRBJ2-1
v_gene: TRBV11-2
d_gene: TRBD1
CDR3nt: TGTGCCAGCAGCTCCGGGACAGGTGATATTCGACAGTTCTTC
CDR3aa: CASSSGTGDIRQFF

abundance: .
j_gene: TRBJ1-1
v_gene: TRBV30
d_gene: .
CDR3nt: TGTGCCTGGAGGGGGAACACTGAAGCTTTCTTT
CDR3aa: CAWRGNTEAFF

abundance: few
j_gene: TRBJ1-1
v_gene: TRBV14
d_gene: TRBD1
CDR3nt: TGTGCCAGCAGCATAACCGGACAGGGGAACACTGAAGCTTTCTTT
CDR3aa: CASSITGQGNTEAFF